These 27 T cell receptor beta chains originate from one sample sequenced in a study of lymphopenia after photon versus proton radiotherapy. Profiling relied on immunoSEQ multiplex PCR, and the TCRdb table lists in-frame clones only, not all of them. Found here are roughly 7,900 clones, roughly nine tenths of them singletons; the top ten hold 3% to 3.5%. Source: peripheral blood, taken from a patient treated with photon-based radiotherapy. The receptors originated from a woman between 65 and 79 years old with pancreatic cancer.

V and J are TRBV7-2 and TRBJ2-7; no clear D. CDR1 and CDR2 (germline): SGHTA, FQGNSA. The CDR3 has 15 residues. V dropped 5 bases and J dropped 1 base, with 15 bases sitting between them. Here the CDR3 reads CASSLSTGRSYEQYF. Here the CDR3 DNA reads TGTGCCAGCAGCCTCTCTACGGGCAGGTCCTACGAGCAGTACTTC.

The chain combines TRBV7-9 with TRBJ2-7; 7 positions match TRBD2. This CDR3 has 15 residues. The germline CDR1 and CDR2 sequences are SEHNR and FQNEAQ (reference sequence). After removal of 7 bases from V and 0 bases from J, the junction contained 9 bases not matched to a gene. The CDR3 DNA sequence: TGTGCCAGCACTCCCCGGGCGGGGGACTCCTACGAGCAGTACTTC. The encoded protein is CASTPRAGDSYEQYF. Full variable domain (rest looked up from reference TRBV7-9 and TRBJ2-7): DTGVSQNPRHKITKRGQNVTFRCDPISEHNRLYWYRQTLGQGPEFLTYFQNEAQLEKSRLLSDRFSAERPKGSFSTLEIQRTEQGDSAMYLCASTPRAGDSYEQYFGPGTRLTVT.

CDR3 DNA sequence: TGTGCCAGCAGCTCAAGGACGGGTAACTACAATGAGCAGTTCTTC. It yields the protein CASSSRTGNYNEQFF. The rearrangement joins TRBV9 to TRBJ2-1; D ambiguous. CDR1 and CDR2 from the germline V gene are SGDLS and YYNGEE. V was pared by 4 bases and J by 3 bases, with 14 bases between. The CDR3 totals 15 residues.

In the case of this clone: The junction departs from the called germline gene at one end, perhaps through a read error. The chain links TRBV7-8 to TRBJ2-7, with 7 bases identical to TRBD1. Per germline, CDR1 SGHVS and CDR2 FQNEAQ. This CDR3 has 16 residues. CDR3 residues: CASSTRTGPINPGTPF. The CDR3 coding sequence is TGTGCCAGCAGCACAAGGACAGGCCCGATTAACCCCGGGACCCCCTTC.

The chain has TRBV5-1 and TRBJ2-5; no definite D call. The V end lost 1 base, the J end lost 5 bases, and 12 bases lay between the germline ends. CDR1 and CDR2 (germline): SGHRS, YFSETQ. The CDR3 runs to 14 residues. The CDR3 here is CASSLYVTAETQYF. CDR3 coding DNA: TGCGCCAGCAGCTTGTATGTGACGGCGGAGACCCAGTACTTC.

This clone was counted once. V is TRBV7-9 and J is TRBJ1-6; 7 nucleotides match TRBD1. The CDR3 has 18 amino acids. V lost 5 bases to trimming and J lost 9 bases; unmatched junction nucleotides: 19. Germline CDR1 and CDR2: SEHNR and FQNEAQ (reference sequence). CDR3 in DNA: TGTGCCAGCAGCGTCCATCCCCCGACCCGACAGGGAAGTTCACCCCTCCACTTT. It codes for CASSVHPPTRQGSSPLHF.

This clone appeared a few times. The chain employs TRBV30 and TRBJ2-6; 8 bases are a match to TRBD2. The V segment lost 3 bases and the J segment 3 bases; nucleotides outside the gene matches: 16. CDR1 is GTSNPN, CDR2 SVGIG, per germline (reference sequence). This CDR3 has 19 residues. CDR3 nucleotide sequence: TGTGCCTGGAGGTGGCCGCTGACGGGAGGGCCTATTGGGGCCAACGTCCTGACTTTC. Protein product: CAWRWPLTGGPIGANVLTF.

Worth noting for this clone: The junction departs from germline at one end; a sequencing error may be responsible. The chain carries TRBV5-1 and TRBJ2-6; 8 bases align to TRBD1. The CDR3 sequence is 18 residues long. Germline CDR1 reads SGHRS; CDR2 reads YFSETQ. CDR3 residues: CASRLGWTGSSGANVLTF. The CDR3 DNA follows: TGCGCCAGCAGGTTGGGGTGGACAGGGAGCTCTGGGGCCAACGTCCTGACTTTC.

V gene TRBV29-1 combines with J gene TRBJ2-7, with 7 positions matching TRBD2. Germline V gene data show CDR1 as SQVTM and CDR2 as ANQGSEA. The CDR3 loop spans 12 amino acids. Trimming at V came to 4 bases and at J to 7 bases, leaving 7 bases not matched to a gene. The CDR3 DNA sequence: TGCAGCGTTGGGACTAGTTCCCCTGAGCAGTACTTC. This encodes CSVGTSSPEQYF.

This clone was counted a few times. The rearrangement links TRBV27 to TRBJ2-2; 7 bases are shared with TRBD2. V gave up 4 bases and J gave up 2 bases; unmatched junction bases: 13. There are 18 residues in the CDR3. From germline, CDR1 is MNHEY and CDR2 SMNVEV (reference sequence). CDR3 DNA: TGTGCCAGCAGTTGGGGCCTTTGGGGGGGGTCTAACACCGGGGAGCTGTTTTTT. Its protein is CASSWGLWGGSNTGELFF.

CDR3 DNA: TGTGCCAGCAGCCCCCAACCGTCCCAAGAGACCCAGTACTTC. This translates into CASSPQPSQETQYF. The chain uses TRBV7-2 and TRBJ2-5; no clear D. Germline loops: CDR1 SGHTA, CDR2 FQGNSA. V was pared by 5 bases and J by 1 base, with 11 bases between. This CDR3 comprises 14 residues. Combining the CDR3 with reference TRBV7-2 and TRBJ2-5 gives the whole variable domain GAGVSQSPSNKVTEKGKDVELRCDPISGHTALYWYRQSLGQGLEFLIYFQGNSAPDKSGLPSDRFSAERTGGSVSTLTIQRTQQEDSAVYLCASSPQPSQETQYFGPGTRLLVL.

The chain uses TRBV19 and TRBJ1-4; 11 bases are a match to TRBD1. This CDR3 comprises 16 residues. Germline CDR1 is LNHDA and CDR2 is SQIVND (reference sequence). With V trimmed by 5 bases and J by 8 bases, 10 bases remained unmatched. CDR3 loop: CASSAPDRGLGEKLFF. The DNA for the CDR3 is TGTGCCAGTAGTGCGCCGGACAGGGGGCTCGGAGAAAAACTGTTTTTT. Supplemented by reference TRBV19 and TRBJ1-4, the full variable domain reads DGGITQSPKYLFRKEGQNVTLSCEQNLNHDAMYWYRQDPGQGLRLIYYSQIVNDFQKGDIAEGYSVSREKKESFPLTVTSAQKNPTAFYLCASSAPDRGLGEKLFFGSGTQLSVL.

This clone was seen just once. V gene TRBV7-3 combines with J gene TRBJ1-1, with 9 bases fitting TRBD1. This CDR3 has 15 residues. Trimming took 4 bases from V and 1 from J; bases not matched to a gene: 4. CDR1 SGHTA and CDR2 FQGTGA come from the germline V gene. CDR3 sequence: CASSSTGGTNTEAFF. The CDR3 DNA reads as TGTGCCAGCAGCTCCACAGGGGGCACGAACACTGAAGCTTTCTTT.

Here the CDR3 DNA reads TGTGCCAGCAGCCCCGGACAGGGCTATGGCTACACCTTC. It translates to CASSPGQGYGYTF. V usage is TRBV14 and J usage is TRBJ1-2; 8 positions match TRBD1. The V segment lost 4 bases and the J segment 4 bases; nucleotides outside the gene matches: 2. The CDR3 is 13 amino acids. Germline V gene lookup returns CDR1 SGHDN and CDR2 FVKESK. Full variable domain (rest looked up from reference TRBV14 and TRBJ1-2): EAGVTQFPSHSVIEKGQTVTLRCDPISGHDNLYWYRRVMGKEIKFLLHFVKESKQDESGMPNNRFLAERTGGTYSTLKVQPAELEDSGVYFCASSPGQGYGYTFGSGTRLTVV.

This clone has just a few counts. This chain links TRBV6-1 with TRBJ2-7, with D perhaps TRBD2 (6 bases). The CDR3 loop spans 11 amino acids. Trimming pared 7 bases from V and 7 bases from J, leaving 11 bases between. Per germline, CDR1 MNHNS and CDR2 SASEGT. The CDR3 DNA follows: TGTGCCAGCACCGGGGGTGAAGAGCAGTACTTC. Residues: CASTGGEEQYF.

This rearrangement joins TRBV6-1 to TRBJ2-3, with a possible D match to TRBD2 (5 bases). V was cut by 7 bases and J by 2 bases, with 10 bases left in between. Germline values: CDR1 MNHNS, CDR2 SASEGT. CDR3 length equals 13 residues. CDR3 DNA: TGTGCCAGCACCTTCGGGGACACAGATACGCAGTATTTT. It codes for CASTFGDTDTQYF.

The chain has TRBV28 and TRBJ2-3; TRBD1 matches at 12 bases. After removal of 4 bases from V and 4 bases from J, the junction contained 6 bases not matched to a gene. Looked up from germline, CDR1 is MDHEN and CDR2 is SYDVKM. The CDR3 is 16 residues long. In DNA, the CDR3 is TGTGCCAGCAGTTCTTTCGGGACAGGGGGCTCAGATACGCAGTATTTT. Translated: CASSSFGTGGSDTQYF. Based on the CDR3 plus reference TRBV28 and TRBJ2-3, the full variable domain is DVKVTQSSRYLVKRTGEKVFLECVQDMDHENMFWYRQDPGLGLRLIYFSYDVKMKEKGDIPEGYSVSREKKERFSLILESASTNQTSMYLCASSSFGTGGSDTQYFGPGTRLTVL.

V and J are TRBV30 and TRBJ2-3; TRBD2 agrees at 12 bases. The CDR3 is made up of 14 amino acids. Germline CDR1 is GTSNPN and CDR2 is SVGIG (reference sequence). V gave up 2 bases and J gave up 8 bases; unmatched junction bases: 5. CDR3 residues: CAWSRLAGVGTQYF. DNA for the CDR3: TGTGCCTGGAGTCGACTAGCGGGAGTTGGTACGCAGTATTTT.

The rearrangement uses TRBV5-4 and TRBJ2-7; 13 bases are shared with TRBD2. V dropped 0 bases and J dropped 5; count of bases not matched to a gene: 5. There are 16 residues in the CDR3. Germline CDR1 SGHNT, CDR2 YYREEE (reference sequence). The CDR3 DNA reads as TGTGCCAGCAGCTTGGGTGGACTAGCGGGGGCCGACGAGCAGTACTTC. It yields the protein CASSLGGLAGADEQYF.

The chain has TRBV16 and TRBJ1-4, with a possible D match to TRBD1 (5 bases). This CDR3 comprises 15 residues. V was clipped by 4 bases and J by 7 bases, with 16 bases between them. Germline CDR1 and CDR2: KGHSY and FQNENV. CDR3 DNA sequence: TGTGCCAGCAGCCCTTCGGCGGGGGTCGGTGAAAAACTGTTTTTT. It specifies CASSPSAGVGEKLFF. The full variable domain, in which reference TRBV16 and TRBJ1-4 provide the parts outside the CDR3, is GEEVAQTPKHLVRGEGQKAKLYCAPIKGHSYVFWYQQVLKNEFKFLISFQNENVFDETGMPKERFSAKCLPNSPCSLEIQATKLEDSAVYFCASSPSAGVGEKLFFGSGTQLSVL.

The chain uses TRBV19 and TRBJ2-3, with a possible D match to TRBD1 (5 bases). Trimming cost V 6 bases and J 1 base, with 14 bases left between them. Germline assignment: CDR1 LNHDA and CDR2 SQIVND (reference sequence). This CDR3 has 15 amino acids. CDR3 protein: CASSSSQGGTDTQYF. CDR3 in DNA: TGTGCCAGTAGCAGCTCCCAGGGTGGCACAGATACGCAGTATTTT.

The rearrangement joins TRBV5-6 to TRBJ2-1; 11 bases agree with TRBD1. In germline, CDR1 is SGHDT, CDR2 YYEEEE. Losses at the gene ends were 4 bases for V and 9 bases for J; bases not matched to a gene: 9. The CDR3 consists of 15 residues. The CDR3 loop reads CASSGGQGELSEQFF. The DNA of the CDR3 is TGTGCCAGCAGCGGGGGACAGGGGGAGTTGTCTGAGCAGTTCTTC.

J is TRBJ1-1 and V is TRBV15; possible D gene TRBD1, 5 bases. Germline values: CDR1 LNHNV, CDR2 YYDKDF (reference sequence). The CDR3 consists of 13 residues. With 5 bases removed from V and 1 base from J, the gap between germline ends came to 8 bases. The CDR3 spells CATSFRENTEAFF. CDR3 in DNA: TGTGCCACCAGCTTCAGGGAGAACACTGAAGCTTTCTTT.

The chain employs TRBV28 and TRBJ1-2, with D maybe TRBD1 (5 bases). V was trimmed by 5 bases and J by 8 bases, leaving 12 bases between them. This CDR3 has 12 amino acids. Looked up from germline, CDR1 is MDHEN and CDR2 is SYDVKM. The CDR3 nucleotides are TGTGCCAGCAGTCCCCCGGGGACGGGCTACACCTTC. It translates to CASSPPGTGYTF.

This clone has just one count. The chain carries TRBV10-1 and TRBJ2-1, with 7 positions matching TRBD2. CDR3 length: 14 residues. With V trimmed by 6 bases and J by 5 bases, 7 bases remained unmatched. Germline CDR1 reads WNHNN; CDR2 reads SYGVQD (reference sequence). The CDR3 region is CASRTGTTNNEQFF. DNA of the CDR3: TGCGCCAGCAGAACCGGGACTACGAACAATGAGCAGTTCTTC.

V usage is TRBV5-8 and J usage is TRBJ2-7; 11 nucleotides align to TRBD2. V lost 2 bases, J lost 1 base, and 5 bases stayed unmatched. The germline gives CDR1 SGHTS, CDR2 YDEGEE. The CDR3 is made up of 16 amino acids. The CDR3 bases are TGTGCCAGCAGCTTCCCCACTAGCGGGAGTTCCTACGAGCAGTACTTC. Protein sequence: CASSFPTSGSSYEQYF.

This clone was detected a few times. The CDR3 loop is CASSLSRSSYNSPLHF. Written as DNA, the CDR3 is TGTGCCAGCAGTTTATCACGAAGCTCCTATAATTCACCCCTCCACTTT. V usage is TRBV27 and J usage is TRBJ1-6; D is undetermined. The CDR3 runs to 16 residues. Trimming removed 0 bases at V and 0 bases at J, with 6 bases between. CDR1 and CDR2 (germline): MNHEY, SMNVEV (reference sequence).